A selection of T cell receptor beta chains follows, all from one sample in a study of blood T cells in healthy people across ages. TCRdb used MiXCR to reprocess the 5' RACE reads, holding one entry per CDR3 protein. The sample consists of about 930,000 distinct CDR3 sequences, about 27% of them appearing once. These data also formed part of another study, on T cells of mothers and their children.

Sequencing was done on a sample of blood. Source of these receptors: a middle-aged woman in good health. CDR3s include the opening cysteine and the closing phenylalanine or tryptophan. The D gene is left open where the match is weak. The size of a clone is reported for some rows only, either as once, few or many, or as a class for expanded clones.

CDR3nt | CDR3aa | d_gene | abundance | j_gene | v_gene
TGTGCCATCAGTGGGACAGGAAACTACGAGCAGTACTTC | CAISGTGNYEQYF | TRBD1 | many | TRBJ2-7 | TRBV10-3
TGCAGTGCTCTCAAGGGGCAAGAGACCCAGTACTTC | CSALKGQETQYF | . | many | TRBJ2-5 | TRBV20-1
TGTGCCAGCAGCCTGATCGGCACAGGGGGCTATGAGCAGTTCTTC | CASSLIGTGGYEQFF | TRBD1 | . | TRBJ2-1 | TRBV7-3
TGTGCCAGCAGTTTGCGACAGAGAAACGAGCAGTACTTC | CASSLRQRNEQYF | . | few | TRBJ2-7 | TRBV5-6
TGCGCCAGCAGCAAGGGTAGCGGGGGTGGTGAGCAGTACTTC | CASSKGSGGGEQYF | TRBD2 | . | TRBJ2-5 | TRBV5-1
TGTGCCAGCAGATCCCGGACCGACAGTTATAATTCACCCCTCCACTTT | CASRSRTDSYNSPLHF | . | . | TRBJ1-6 | TRBV7-2
TGTGCCAGCAGTTTACCCGGGAGCTGGGGGGAGACCCAGTACTTC | CASSLPGSWGETQYF | . | few | TRBJ2-5 | TRBV28
TGCGCCAGCAGCCAAGACTTCTACGAGCAGTACTTC | CASSQDFYEQYF | . | many | TRBJ2-7 | TRBV4-1
TGTGCCAGCAGCGGTAAGGGGCGGACTGAAGCTTTCTTT | CASSGKGRTEAFF | . | . | TRBJ1-1 | TRBV7-9
TGTGCCAGCAGTTTCTCTGGCATCAATAACTATGACTACACCTTC | CASSFSGINNYDYTF | . | few | TRBJ1-2 | TRBV12-3/TRBV12-4
TGCAGTGCTAGTGGTTCCCGGACCGTAGAAGCTTTCTTT | CSASGSRTVEAFF | . | few | TRBJ1-1 | TRBV20-1
TGTGCCAGCAGTCCCGGACAGGGAAGAGGGACAGATACGCAGTATTTT | CASSPGQGRGTDTQYF | TRBD1 | . | TRBJ2-3 | TRBV27
TGCAGTGCTAGAGGGACTAGCGCTGACTCCTACGAGCAGTACTTC | CSARGTSADSYEQYF | TRBD2 | many | TRBJ2-7 | TRBV20-1
TGTGCCAGCAGTTCCGTCAGCTTGAGTTACACAGATACGCAGTATTTT | CASSSVSLSYTDTQYF | . | few | TRBJ2-3 | TRBV6-6
TGCGCCAGCAGCTTGGATGGGAGGCGTTCCGCCTACGAGCAGTACTTC | CASSLDGRRSAYEQYF | . | . | TRBJ2-7 | TRBV5-1
TGTGCCAGCTCACCGGAGGTCTCTGGAAACACCATATATTTT | CASSPEVSGNTIYF | . | many | TRBJ1-3 | TRBV18
TGTGCCAGCAGCTTAGTGGGGACCGGGACAGGGAAAGCTTTCTTT | CASSLVGTGTGKAFF | TRBD1 | . | TRBJ1-1 | TRBV7-2
TGTGCCAGCAGGGAAAGACAGGGCCTCACCTACGAGCAGTACTTC | CASRERQGLTYEQYF | TRBD1 | few | TRBJ2-7 | TRBV28
TGTGCCAGCAGTTTATCGCTGATCCCTGGAAACACCAGATATTTT | CASSLSLIPGNTRYF | . | . | TRBJ1-3 | TRBV27
TGCGCCAGCAGCCTCCTTAGAGTACGAGTGGGAAACACCATATATTTT | CASSLLRVRVGNTIYF | . | few | TRBJ1-3 | TRBV4-1
TGTGCCAGCAGTGGAGCCCCGGCCGCGGAGGGCTACACCTTC | CASSGAPAAEGYTF | . | . | TRBJ1-2 | TRBV6-5
TGTGCCAGCATGCTACAGGGGGGAAGCACGGAAGCTTTCTTT | CASMLQGGSTEAFF | TRBD1 | . | TRBJ1-1 | TRBV12-3/TRBV12-4